This is a list of T cell receptor beta chains from one sample in a study of CD8+CD57+ T cells in acquired aplastic anemia. Each CDR3 protein is one row after TCRdb ran MiXCR on the reads. The sample lists 150,000 to 200,000 distinct CDR3 sequences, around 50% occurring once. The sample was sorted CD4+, CD8+, or CD8+CD57+ T cells (not recorded which) from PBMCs. These TCRs come from a human donor with aplastic anemia. The CDR3 runs from the conserved cysteine through the conserved F or W. A D gene is named only where the DNA matches it firmly. Not every row has a clone size; where given, it reads once, few, many or a size class.

D	V	size	J	DNA	CDR3
TRBD1	TRBV6-1	-	TRBJ2-3	TGTGCCAGCAGTCAGGACAGGGAAAGCACAGATACGCAGTATTTT	CASSQDRESTDTQYF
TRBD2	TRBV20-1	many	TRBJ2-5	TGCAGTGCTAGGCGAACTAGCGGGGGGCAGACCCAGTACTTC	CSARRTSGGQTQYF
-	TRBV7-3	few	TRBJ2-3	TGTGCCAGCAGCCGGGACAGCACAGATACGCAGTATTTT	CASSRDSTDTQYF
-	TRBV9	many	TRBJ2-3	TGTGCCAGCAGCGTAGCCGGGACCCAGGGGGATACGCAGTATTTT	CASSVAGTQGDTQYF
-	TRBV5-6	-	TRBJ2-7	TGTGCCAGCAGCTGGACTACCGGCTACGAGCAGTACTTC	CASSWTTGYEQYF
TRBD1	TRBV2	-	TRBJ1-1	TGTGCCAGCGGATGGACAGGGGGCCGGAACACTGAAGCTTTCTTT	CASGWTGGRNTEAFF
-	TRBV7-8	few	TRBJ1-1	TGTGCCAGCAGCTCTACTGAAGCTTTCTTT	CASSSTEAFF
TRBD1	TRBV20-1	-	TRBJ1-6	TGCAGTGCCCAGGGGACAGGGAAGGTCCCCAATAATTCACCCCTCCACTTT	CSAQGTGKVPNNSPLHF
TRBD1	TRBV5-4	-	TRBJ1-2	TGTGCCAGCAGCTCCGACAGGGTCGCTAACTATGGCTACACCTTC	CASSSDRVANYGYTF
-	TRBV20-1	many	TRBJ1-1	TGCAGTGCTAGAGTAGGGGCTGGGAACACTGAAGCTTTCTTT	CSARVGAGNTEAFF
-	TRBV19	many	TRBJ1-6	TGTGCCAGTAGTATACCTAATTCACCCCTCCACTTT	CASSIPNSPLHF
TRBD1	TRBV20-1	-	TRBJ1-6	TGCAGTGCTCAGGACCGAGACAGGGACGGCGATTACCAACCCCTCCACTTT	CSAQDRDRDGDYQPLHF
-	TRBV12-3/TRBV12-4	many	TRBJ2-3	TGTGCCAGCAGTTTAGCTATGCAGTTGACAGATACGCAGTATTTT	CASSLAMQLTDTQYF
-	TRBV12-3/TRBV12-4	many	TRBJ1-6	TGTGCCAGCAGTCCCACAGGTGGTTCACCCCTCCACTTT	CASSPTGGSPLHF
-	TRBV20-1	-	TRBJ1-1	TGCAGTGCTAGAGAGGGGGTAATGAACACTGAAGCTTTCTTT	CSAREGVMNTEAFF
-	TRBV20-1	many	TRBJ2-1	TGCAGTGCTAGGCCAGACCCGGGCAACAATGAGCAGTTCTTC	CSARPDPGNNEQFF
-	TRBV11-2	many	TRBJ1-2	TGTGCCAGCAGCTTAGGTCGCACAGCTAACTATGGCTACACCTTC	CASSLGRTANYGYTF
-	TRBV9	few	TRBJ1-6	TGTGCCAGCAGCGTAGCCAGGGACCCTAATTCACCCCTCCACTTT	CASSVARDPNSPLHF
TRBD1	TRBV5-1	many	TRBJ1-1	TGCGCCAGCAGCCCCAGGACAGGGCTCACTGAAGCTTTCTTT	CASSPRTGLTEAFF
TRBD1	TRBV12-3/TRBV12-4	many	TRBJ1-2	TGTGCCAGCAGTCTCGGGACAGGGAAGTACGGAGGCTACACCTTC	CASSLGTGKYGGYTF
-	TRBV3-1	-	TRBJ2-1	TGTGCCAGCAGTGAAACCCCCGTAGAGATCTATAAGCAGTTCTTC	CASSETPVEIYKQFF
TRBD2	TRBV3-1	-	TRBJ2-3	TGTGCCAGCAGCCAAACTAGCGGGGGGGCTTTAGGCACAGATACGCAGTATTTT	CASSQTSGGALGTDTQYF
-	TRBV20-1	many	TRBJ2-1	TGCAGTGCTAGGGGGGGAGGAGCGGGTATGGTCAATGAGCAGTTCTTC	CSARGGGAGMVNEQFF
TRBD2	TRBV9	-	TRBJ2-7	TGTGCCAGCAGCGTAGCTCGGTCGGGAGGGCGTGAGCAGTACTTC	CASSVARSGGREQYF
-	TRBV5-1	many	TRBJ2-1	TGCGCCAGCAGCTTGGGGGGTTCGGCGGGCAATGAGCAGTTCTTC	CASSLGGSAGNEQFF
TRBD2	TRBV29-1	-	TRBJ2-3	TGCAGCCCACTAGCGGGGGGATACACAGATACGCAGTATTTT	CSPLAGGYTDTQYF
TRBD1	TRBV20-1	-	TRBJ2-5	TGCAGTGCTAGAGAAACAGGGGTAGAGACCCAGTACTTC	CSARETGVETQYF
-	TRBV3-1	many	TRBJ1-1	TGTGCCAGCAGCCAACTAGGGAACGTGGCGACCACTGAAGCTTTCTTT	CASSQLGNVATTEAFF
TRBD1	TRBV5-1	-	TRBJ2-7	TGCGCCAGCAGGTATACAGGGGGCGCGGGGTCCGAGCAGTACTTC	CASRYTGGAGSEQYF
-	TRBV7-8	once	TRBJ2-7	TGTGCCAGCAGCCGGAACACAGGGATCTCCTACGAGCAGTACTTC	CASSRNTGISYEQYF
-	TRBV7-6	-	TRBJ2-3	TGTGCCAGCAGCTTAGCCACTTCTTCTAGCACAGATACGCAGTATTTT	CASSLATSSSTDTQYF
-	TRBV2	-	TRBJ1-1	TGTGCCAGCAGGAGGGACGTGGGCACTGAAGCTTTCTTT	CASRRDVGTEAFF
-	TRBV19	-	TRBJ1-5	TGTGCCAGTAGTATTGAGAGCAATCAGCCCCAGCATTTT	CASSIESNQPQHF
-	TRBV20-1	-	TRBJ2-1	TGCAGTGCCAGCAGCTTGGGTGAGTCCTACAATGAGCAGTTCTTC	CSASSLGESYNEQFF
-	TRBV2	-	TRBJ1-5	TGTGCCAGCGGTCCGGGACCCCATCAGCCCCAGCATTTT	CASGPGPHQPQHF
-	TRBV10-3	few	TRBJ2-6	TGTGCCATCAGTGCAGGACCCTCTGGGGCCAACGTCCTGACTTTC	CAISAGPSGANVLTF
TRBD1	TRBV7-8	-	TRBJ1-3	TGCGCCAGCAGCCGGGACAGGGAAACCATATATTTT	CASSRDRETIYF
TRBD1	TRBV20-1	few	TRBJ2-7	TGCAGTGCTCTAATCGGGATCCCGGGACAGCTATACGAGCAGTACTTC	CSALIGIPGQLYEQYF
-	TRBV12-3/TRBV12-4	many	TRBJ1-2	TGTGCCAGCAGTTTATCCCCAACAGTCTATGGCTACACCTTC	CASSLSPTVYGYTF
-	TRBV6-1	-	TRBJ2-7	TGTGCCAGCAGAGAAGACCGGGACACTTCCTACGAGCAGTACTTC	CASREDRDTSYEQYF
-	TRBV6-1	many	TRBJ1-2	TGTGCCAGCACTGCGGAAGGTTATGGCTACACCTTC	CASTAEGYGYTF
-	TRBV5-8	many	TRBJ1-1	TGTGCCAGCAGCTTAGGGATCAGGGAAGCTTTCTTT	CASSLGIREAFF
-	TRBV18	many	TRBJ2-5	TGTGCCAGCTCACCGAAGGAGACCCAGTACTTC	CASSPKETQYF
-	TRBV20-1	once	TRBJ1-6	TGCAGTGCTAGTCCCAGCTCCTATAATTCACCCCTCCACTTT	CSASPSSYNSPLHF
-	TRBV14	-	TRBJ1-6	TGTGCCAGCAGCCAGATGTTGCTCAATTCACCCCTCCACTTT	CASSQMLLNSPLHF
TRBD1	TRBV19	-	TRBJ1-1	TGTGCCAGTAGGCAGGGGGCTCCTGCTTTCTTT	CASRQGAPAFF
-	TRBV7-7	many	TRBJ2-2	TGTGCCAGCAGCTTAGGAGAGAACACCGGGGAGCTGTTTTTT	CASSLGENTGELFF
-	TRBV20-1	once	TRBJ1-2	TGCAGTGCTTTCGGCAGGGGTAACTATGGCTACACCTTC	CSAFGRGNYGYTF
TRBD2	TRBV9	few	TRBJ2-1	TGTGCCAGCAGCGTAGGGGGGGGACTAGCGGGGTTTGAGCAGTTCTTC	CASSVGGGLAGFEQFF
TRBD1	TRBV15	few	TRBJ1-3	TGTGCCACCAGCTCCCCCGGGACAGGGATAGACACCATATATTTT	CATSSPGTGIDTIYF
TRBD2	TRBV20-1	-	TRBJ2-5	TGCAGTGCTGCGGGGGGGAGCCAAGAGACCCAGTACTTC	CSAAGGSQETQYF
TRBD2	TRBV19	-	TRBJ2-2	TGTGCCAGTCGTACTAGCGGGAGTTACACCGGGAAGCTGTTTTTT	CASRTSGSYTGKLFF
TRBD2	TRBV11-1	-	TRBJ2-3	TGTGCCAGCAGCTTAGGGCGGGGGGGCCAATATACGCAGTATTTT	CASSLGRGGQYTQYF
TRBD2	TRBV19	-	TRBJ2-1	TGTGCCAGTAGCACTAGCGGGGATTACAATGAGCAGTTCTTC	CASSTSGDYNEQFF
TRBD2	TRBV7-3	many	TRBJ2-5	TGTGCCAGCAGCTTACTAGCGGGGGAGACCCAGTACTTC	CASSLLAGETQYF
-	TRBV25-1	-	TRBJ2-1	TGTGCCATTCTCGCACAGGGCAATGAGCAGTTCTTC	CAILAQGNEQFF
-	TRBV6-1	many	TRBJ1-2	TGTGCCAGCAGCAGGCGAGGGGACGCTAACTATGGCTACACCTTC	CASSRRGDANYGYTF